This entry concerns a single TCR beta chain. Profiling relied on immunoSEQ multiplex PCR, and the TCRdb table lists in-frame clones only, not all of them. The sample yields fewer than 400,000 clones, about 92% seen once. Those who participated ranged in age from roughly 18 to 90 years and resided in under 25 US areas. These data are taken from a study of blood T cell repertoires in COVID-19. The CDR3 runs to 12 residues. V was clipped by 4 bases and J by 13 bases; unmatched bases: 10. The germline gives CDR1 SEHNR, CDR2 FQNEAQ (reference sequence). The sequencing input was PBMCs or T cells enriched from blood (not recorded which). The sequence came from a woman aged 25 to 39 who had recovered from COVID-19. The rearrangement links TRBV7-9 to TRBJ2-7; 7 bases map to TRBD1. The CDR3 loop reads CASSSTRDSRYF. For the CDR3, the DNA is TGTGCCAGCAGCTCGACACGGGACAGCCGATACTTC.